Sequencing of this TCR beta chain was carried out in a study of cytomegalovirus exposure and HLA in healthy donors. Study observations and caveats: The productive fraction for most TCR beta V segments was about 87% or about 30% in an earlier analysis.

The CDR3 is 14 amino acids. V shed 8 bases and J shed 1 base, with 12 bases lying between them. Germline values: CDR1 SEHNR, CDR2 FQNEAQ (reference sequence). This clone has just one count. Antigen specificity is unknown. The PCR used 60 Vbeta and 13 Jbeta primers. Measured with immunoSEQ multiplex PCR; TCRdb has only the in-frame clones, and not every one. This sample has some 180,000 clones, with about nine tenths found just once. The material sequenced was PBMCs. The clonotype was recovered from a boy between 2 and 10 years old in good health and CMV-seronegative. The chain combines TRBV7-9 with TRBJ1-5; D not resolved. The CDR3 sequence: CASEAIGSNQPQHF. The CDR3 region has the DNA TGTGCCAGCGAGGCGATCGGGAGCAATCAGCCCCAGCATTTT.